The entry that follows covers one T cell receptor beta chain sequence. This specimen belongs to a study of blood T cell repertoires in COVID-19. Generated by immunoSEQ multiplex PCR, the TCRdb table keeps only in-frame clones and is missing some. This table holds about 150,000 clones, 84% found once. Germline V gene data show CDR1 as KGHSH and CDR2 as LQKENI. This CDR3 region has 15 residues. The J segment lost 4 bases and the V segment lost 2 bases, leaving 5 bases of the junction unmatched. The chain is built from TRBV18 and TRBJ2-7, with TRBD2 matching 10 bases. The sample taken for sequencing was peripheral blood. This clonotype originated in a woman between 50 and 59 years old with acute or convalescent COVID-19. CDR3 sequence reads: CASSPNGLAVYEQYF. CDR3 DNA sequence: TGTGCCAGCTCACCAAACGGACTAGCGGTTTACGAGCAGTACTTC. Filled out from reference TRBV18 and TRBJ2-7, the complete variable domain reads NAGVMQNPRHLVRRRGQEARLRCSPMKGHSHVYWYRQLPEEGLKFMVYLQKENIIDESGMPKERFSAEFPKEGPSILRIQQVVRGDSAAYFCASSPNGLAVYEQYFGPGTRLTVT.